Each of the 5 T cell receptor beta chains below was sequenced from the same sample in a study of shared clonotypes between healthy human individuals. Libraries were prepared by immunoSEQ multiplex PCR; TCRdb keeps only in-frame clonotypes and omits some of them. The table lists 1.4 million or so clones, approximately 98.5% of them singletons. Sequenced: naive CD4+ T cells sorted from blood. Subset here: CD45RA+ positively selected. The receptors here all came from a man between 25 and 39 years old in good health.

The CDR3 DNA reads TGTGCCAGCAGCCCCGGACAGGCTAGAAAAACCTACGAGCAGTACTTC. Translated, it gives CASSPGQARKTYEQYF. The chain couples TRBV7-9 to TRBJ2-7; the match to TRBD1 covers 7 bases. V gave up 5 bases and J gave up 2 bases; unmatched junction bases: 12. The CDR3 extends over 16 amino acids. In germline, CDR1 is SEHNR, CDR2 FQNEAQ (reference sequence).

This clone was found once. The chain recombines TRBV2 with TRBJ1-1, with D perhaps TRBD1 (6 bases). The V gene's germline CDR1 is SNHLY and CDR2 FYNNEI. V lost 8 bases and J 5 bases, leaving 18 bases between the germline ends. CDR3 size: 14 residues. The CDR3 DNA reads as TGTGCCAGCGCCAAAACAGGGAGGGGTACTGAAGCTTTCTTT. Its translation is CASAKTGRGTEAFF.

This chain joins TRBV5-5 and TRBJ1-1, with no clear D. Trimming removed 0 bases from V and 0 bases from J, with 3 bases in between. Germline assignment: CDR1 SGHKS and CDR2 YYEKEE (reference sequence). CDR3 length: 13 residues. The DNA for the CDR3 is TGTGCCAGCAGCTTGGGTCTGAACACTGAAGCTTTCTTT. Its translation: CASSLGLNTEAFF.

The rearrangement links TRBV5-1 to TRBJ1-2; D gene ambiguous. CDR1 and CDR2 (germline): SGHRS, YFSETQ. Trimming stripped 1 base from V and 0 bases from J, with 7 bases between. This CDR3 comprises 14 residues. In DNA, the CDR3 is TGCGCCAGCAGCTTGTCCCTTTCTAACTATGGCTACACCTTC. Protein sequence: CASSLSLSNYGYTF.

V gene TRBV10-3 combines with J gene TRBJ2-1; 15 positions match TRBD2. Per the germline V gene, CDR1 is ENHRY and CDR2 is SYGVKD. Trimming took 10 bases from V and 7 from J; bases not matched to a gene: 11. The CDR3 consists of 16 residues. The CDR3 spells CATTTGLAGGGNEQFF. CDR3 sequence (DNA): TGTGCCACCACGACGGGACTAGCGGGGGGAGGGAATGAGCAGTTCTTC.